Listed here are 10 T cell receptor beta chains from one sample, sequenced in a study of blood T cells in healthy people across ages. Alongside a J-beta primer mix, a sample-barcoded 5' primer served in a second PCR lasting about 7 to 11 cycles. TCRdb itself ran the 5' RACE reads through MiXCR, one entry per CDR3 protein. The table has about 640,000 distinct CDR3 sequences, approximately 50% seen once. The sequencing input was blood. Receptors were obtained from a man between 60 and 75 years old in good health.

Notes on this clonotype: The junction shows a germline mismatch at one end, possibly a read error. The chain employs TRBV7-9 and TRBJ1-2, with 8 bases aligning to TRBD1. This CDR3 has 15 residues. Germline values: CDR1 SEHNR, CDR2 FQNEAQ (reference sequence). The CDR3 here is CAGSLDAGGHYGYTF. The CDR3 nucleotides read TGTGCCGGCAGCTTAGACGCAGGGGGCCACTATGGCTACACCTTC.

The CDR3 nucleotides are TGTGCCAGCAGACCGACAGCTACTCCGAATTCACCCCTCCACTTT. Its translation is CASRPTATPNSPLHF. V usage is TRBV2 and J usage is TRBJ1-6; D might be TRBD1 (5 bases). CDR1 SNHLY and CDR2 FYNNEI come from the germline V gene. V shed 6 bases and J shed 7 bases, with 16 bases lying between them. There are 15 residues in the CDR3.

The chain recombines TRBV4-1 with TRBJ1-2; the D gene is possibly TRBD1 (5 bases). There are 17 residues in the CDR3. Germline V gives CDR1 MGHRA, CDR2 YSYEKL. V lost 0 bases, J lost 4 bases, and 18 bases lay in between. The CDR3 reads CASSQDRLRGILYGYTF. CDR3 nucleotide sequence: TGCGCCAGCAGCCAAGATCGACTCCGGGGGATCCTCTATGGCTACACCTTC.

J is TRBJ1-5 and V is TRBV10-3; D remains ambiguous. The CDR3 runs 13 residues. V lost 10 bases, J lost 5 bases, and 15 bases lay in between. Per the germline V gene, CDR1 is ENHRY and CDR2 is SYGVKD. This CDR3 is CATRPHSDQPQHF. The CDR3 region has the DNA TGTGCCACCAGACCTCACTCGGATCAGCCCCAGCATTTT.

The gene calls are TRBV12-3 or TRBV12-4 and TRBJ2-5; 10 nucleotides line up with TRBD1. J gave up 11 bases and V 3 bases, and 12 bases lay outside the gene matches. The CDR3 totals 15 residues. CDR3 protein: CASSFAGTGVQEQYF. CDR3 nucleotide sequence: TGTGCCAGCAGTTTCGCCGGGACAGGGGTCCAGGAGCAGTACTTC.

This clonotype was detected only a few times. The chain carries TRBV6-2 or TRBV6-3 and TRBJ2-1, with 8 bases matching TRBD1. Germline V lookup: CDR1 MNHEY, CDR2 SVGEGT. The CDR3 contains 15 residues. V dropped 2 bases and J dropped 3; count of bases not matched to a gene: 3. CDR3 nucleotide sequence: TGTGCCAGCAGTTACGGGACAGGCGGCTACAATGAGCAGTTCTTC. Encoded protein: CASSYGTGGYNEQFF.

This chain links TRBV7-2 with TRBJ1-2; D is undetermined. V lost 0 bases, J lost 8 bases, and 7 bases lay in between. This CDR3 spans 12 amino acids. Germline V CDR1 and CDR2: SGHTA, FQGNSA. CDR3 region: CASSLAVGGYTF. In nucleotides, the CDR3 is TGTGCCAGCAGCTTAGCAGTAGGCGGCTACACCTTC.

The gene calls are TRBV19 and TRBJ2-4; weak D call: TRBD1 (5 bases). Per germline, CDR1 LNHDA and CDR2 SQIVND (reference sequence). The CDR3 has 17 residues. Trimming removed 5 bases at V and 2 bases at J, with 19 bases between. The CDR3 loop reads CASSPPRAFSPKNIQYF. CDR3 nucleotides: TGTGCCAGTAGTCCCCCCAGGGCCTTTTCTCCCAAAAACATTCAGTACTTC.

This sequence joins TRBV6-5 and TRBJ2-1; 16 nucleotides line up with TRBD2. CDR1 and CDR2 from the germline V gene are MNHEY and SVGAGI. This CDR3 contains 15 residues. J gave up 6 bases and V 6 bases, and 2 bases lay outside the gene matches. Written as DNA, the CDR3 is TGTGCCAGCAGAGGGACTAGCGGGGGGGGCAATGAGCAGTTCTTC. This translates into CASRGTSGGGNEQFF.

This clonotype was recorded a few times. The chain links TRBV10-3 to TRBJ2-5; 9 positions match TRBD1. The germline CDR1 and CDR2 sequences are ENHRY and SYGVKD. The CDR3 totals 12 residues. V dropped 10 bases and J dropped 5; count of bases not matched to a gene: 5. The CDR3 DNA reads TGTGCCACACAGGGGGCTGAGGAGACCCAGTACTTC. Residues: CATQGAEETQYF.